This T cell receptor (beta chain) was captured in a study of metastatic and nonmetastatic thyroid tumors. At the level of the study: Repertoires from blood and tumor or nodule tissue of malignant and benign thyroid patients were compared. Study-wide results and limits: Patients with malignant thyroid tumors reportedly had significantly higher TCR beta diversity than those with benign nodules, in blood and tumor.

In the original workflow: A papillary thyroid cancer distant-metastasis classifier was built from CDR3 differences across clinicopathological groups. With MiXCR, TCRdb reprocessed the PCR reads. TCRdb, not the original authors, processed these V and J calls. The top ten clones hold 3.5% to 4% of a sample with about 40,000 clones, around 16% of them seen once. In its sample, this clone was seen many times. Its antigen is not identified. V was trimmed by 6 bases and J by 0 bases, leaving 11 bases between them. CDR1 and CDR2 (germline): MDHEN, SYDVKM. The CDR3 covers 14 residues. Each patient came to thyroid surgery without any prior treatment (of any kind).

Sequenced material: blood. The genes are TRBV28 and TRBJ1-1, with no clear D. This TCR was recovered from a female donor with papillary thyroid cancer or a benign thyroid nodule (not recorded which). Some clones in this sample may be carry-over from other donors' samples. In DNA, the CDR3 is TGTGCCAGCAGCCGGGCAGCGATGAACACTGAAGCTTTCTTT. This gives the protein CASSRAAMNTEAFF. Supplemented by reference TRBV28 and TRBJ1-1, the full variable domain reads DVKVTQSSRYLVKRTGEKVFLECVQDMDHENMFWYRQDPGLGLRLIYFSYDVKMKEKGDIPEGYSVSREKKERFSLILESASTNQTSMYLCASSRAAMNTEAFFGQGTRLTVV.